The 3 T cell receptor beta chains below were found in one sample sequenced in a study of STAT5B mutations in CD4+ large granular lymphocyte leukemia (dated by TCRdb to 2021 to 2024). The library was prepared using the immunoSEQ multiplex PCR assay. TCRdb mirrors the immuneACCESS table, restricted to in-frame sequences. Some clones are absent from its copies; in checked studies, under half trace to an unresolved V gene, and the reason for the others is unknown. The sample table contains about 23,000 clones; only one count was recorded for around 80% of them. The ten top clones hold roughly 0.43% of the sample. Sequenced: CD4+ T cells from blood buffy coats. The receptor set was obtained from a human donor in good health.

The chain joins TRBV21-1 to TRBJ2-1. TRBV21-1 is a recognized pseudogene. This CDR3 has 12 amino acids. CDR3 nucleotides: TGTGCCAGCGGGCTAGGACCCAATGAGCAGTTCTTC. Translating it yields CASGLGPNEQFF.

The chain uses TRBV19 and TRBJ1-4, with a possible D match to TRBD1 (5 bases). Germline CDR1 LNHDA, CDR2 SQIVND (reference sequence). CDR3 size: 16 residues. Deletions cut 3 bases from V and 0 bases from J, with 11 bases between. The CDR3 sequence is CASSILGDATNEKLFF. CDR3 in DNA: TGTGCCAGTAGTATCCTAGGGGACGCAACTAATGAAAAACTGTTTTTT.

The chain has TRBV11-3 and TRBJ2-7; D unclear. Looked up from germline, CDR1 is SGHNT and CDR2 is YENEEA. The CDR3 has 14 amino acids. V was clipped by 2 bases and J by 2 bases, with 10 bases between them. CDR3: CASSLFEKPYEQYF. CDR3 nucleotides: TGTGCCAGCAGCTTATTTGAGAAACCCTACGAGCAGTACTTC.